These T cell receptor beta chains were read from a single sample in a study of OX40 agonist ivuxolimab in advanced cancers. Profiling relied on immunoSEQ multiplex PCR, and the TCRdb table lists in-frame clones only, not all of them. The table records fewer than 80,000 clones, 85% to 90% of them present only once. The sequencing used CD4+ or CD8+ T cells sorted from blood, collected in a trial of the OX40 agonist ivuxolimab. The receptor set was obtained from an adult with an advanced solid tumor such as melanoma, head and neck, liver or kidney cancer. CDR3s include the opening cysteine and the closing phenylalanine or tryptophan. The D gene is left open where the match is weak. A clone size is listed for some rows: how often the clone was seen (once, few, many), or a class if it is expanded.

V: TRBV28
size: NA
D: NA
J: TRBJ1-2
DNA: TGTGCCAGCAGCCGAGAACTGGGGGCCTATGGCTACACCTTC
CDR3: CASSRELGAYGYTF

V: TRBV14
size: NA
D: TRBD1
J: TRBJ2-5
DNA: TGTGCCAGCAGCCCCCGGGACAGGGAGCAGTACTTC
CDR3: CASSPRDREQYF

V: TRBV10-3
size: NA
D: NA
J: TRBJ1-2
DNA: TGTGCCATCAGTGAGTCGAAAGGGGGGGACTATGGCTACACCTTC
CDR3: CAISESKGGDYGYTF

V: TRBV7-2
size: NA
D: TRBD2
J: TRBJ2-7
DNA: TGTGCCAGCAGCATATCCCCGGGGAGGGGTGTGAAGTCCTACGAGCAGTACTTC
CDR3: CASSISPGRGVKSYEQYF

V: TRBV5-6
size: NA
D: TRBD1
J: TRBJ2-7
DNA: TGTGCCAGCAGCCCGACGACAGGGAAGTCCTACGAGCAGTACTTC
CDR3: CASSPTTGKSYEQYF

V: TRBV11-2
size: NA
D: TRBD2
J: TRBJ2-3
DNA: TGTGCCAGCAGCTTAGGGGTGAGACTAGCGCTGACAGATACGCAGTATTTT
CDR3: CASSLGVRLALTDTQYF

V: TRBV10-3
size: NA
D: TRBD1
J: TRBJ1-1
DNA: TGTGCCTTCAGAGGGGGACAGGTCACCACTGAAGCTTTCTTT
CDR3: CAFRGGQVTTEAFF

V: TRBV6-5
size: NA
D: NA
J: TRBJ2-1
DNA: TGTGCCAGCAGTAGGACAGTCTACAATGAGCAGTTCTTC
CDR3: CASSRTVYNEQFF

V: TRBV7-2
size: NA
D: NA
J: TRBJ1-2
DNA: TGTGCCAGCAGCATTTTTGGACTGTCGAACTATGGCTACACCTTC
CDR3: CASSIFGLSNYGYTF

V: TRBV7-9
size: NA
D: NA
J: TRBJ1-2
DNA: TGTGCCAGCAGCTTAGCAGGGGCCCTGAACTATGGCTACACCTTC
CDR3: CASSLAGALNYGYTF

V: TRBV30
size: NA
D: NA
J: TRBJ2-5
DNA: TGTGCCTGGAGCAGGGACCCCCCGGAGACCCAGTACTTC
CDR3: CAWSRDPPETQYF

V: TRBV7-8
size: NA
D: NA
J: TRBJ1-5
DNA: TGTGCCAGCAGCTTAGATGGGGGGCGGAATCAGCCCCAGCATTTT
CDR3: CASSLDGGRNQPQHF

V: TRBV15
size: once
D: TRBD1
J: TRBJ2-6
DNA: TGTGCCACCAGCAGAGATCGCGCAGGGGGTCTAGCTGGGGCCAACGTCCTGACTTTC
CDR3: CATSRDRAGGLAGANVLTF

V: TRBV19
size: NA
D: NA
J: TRBJ2-1
DNA: TGTGCCAGCAGTCTAGGGGTTCCGTCCTACAATGAGCAGTTCTTC
CDR3: CASSLGVPSYNEQFF

V: TRBV9
size: NA
D: NA
J: TRBJ2-1
DNA: TGTGCCAGCAGCGTGGGGAGTTCGGCCTACAATGAGCAGTTCTTC
CDR3: CASSVGSSAYNEQFF

V: TRBV21-1
size: NA
D: NA
J: TRBJ2-7
DNA: TGTGCCAGCAGACGAGGGGCGGGGAGGGGCGACAACTACGAGCAGTACTTC
CDR3: CASRRGAGRGDNYEQYF

V: TRBV4-3
size: NA
D: NA
J: TRBJ2-7
DNA: TGCGCCAGCAGCGGTAGAGCCGGGTCCTTATCCTACGAGCAGTACTTC
CDR3: CASSGRAGSLSYEQYF